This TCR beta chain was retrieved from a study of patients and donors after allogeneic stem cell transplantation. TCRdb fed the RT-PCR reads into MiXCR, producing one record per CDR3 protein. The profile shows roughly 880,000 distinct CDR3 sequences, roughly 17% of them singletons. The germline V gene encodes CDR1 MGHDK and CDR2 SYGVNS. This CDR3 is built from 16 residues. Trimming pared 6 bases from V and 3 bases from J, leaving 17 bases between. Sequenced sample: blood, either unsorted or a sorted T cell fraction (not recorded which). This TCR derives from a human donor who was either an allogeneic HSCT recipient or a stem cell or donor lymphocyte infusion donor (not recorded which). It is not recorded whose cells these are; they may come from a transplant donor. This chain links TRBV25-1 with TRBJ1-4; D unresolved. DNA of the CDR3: TGTGCCAGCAGCGGGTTTTGGGGTCGAGCTAATGAAAAACTGTTTTTT. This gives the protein CASSGFWGRANEKLFF.